What follows are 17 T cell receptor beta chains derived from one specimen sequenced in a study of blood T cell repertoires in COVID-19. Assay used: immunoSEQ multiplex PCR; TCRdb lists only in-frame clones, some missing. The sample has 150,000 or so clones; about four fifths are singletons. The sequenced sample consisted of PBMCs or T cells enriched from blood (not recorded which). The receptors were sampled from a woman aged 45 to 65 in a cohort exposed to, infected with or recovered from COVID-19 (not recorded which).

V is TRBV6-2 or TRBV6-3 and J is TRBJ2-1, with 13 bases lining up with TRBD2. The V gene's germline CDR1 is MNHEY and CDR2 SVGEGT. The J segment lost 10 bases and the V segment lost 4 bases, leaving 10 bases of the junction unmatched. This CDR3 comprises 16 residues. In DNA, the CDR3 is TGTGCCAGCAGTTTTCGTACTAGCGGGGGGGCCAGGGAGCAGTTCTTC. Translating gives CASSFRTSGGAREQFF.

The chain joins TRBV2 to TRBJ2-3; TRBD2 is a possible D gene (5 bases). V was trimmed by 6 bases and J by 2 bases, leaving 15 bases between them. CDR3 length equals 15 residues. CDR1 SNHLY and CDR2 FYNNEI come from the germline V gene. CDR3 bases: TGTGCCAGCAGCCAAGCAACGGGGTTCACAGATACGCAGTATTTT. Encoded protein: CASSQATGFTDTQYF.

Here the CDR3 DNA reads TGTGCCAGCAGCTCTCTGGACAGTGAGGAGCAGTACTTC. It translates to CASSSLDSEEQYF. The chain joins TRBV11-3 to TRBJ2-7, with a possible D match to TRBD1 (6 bases). V lost 4 bases and J 7 bases, leaving 14 bases between the germline ends. The CDR3 has 13 amino acids. Germline V gene data show CDR1 as SGHNT and CDR2 as YENEEA.

The chain links TRBV2 to TRBJ2-3, with 12 bases fitting TRBD2. The CDR3 covers 17 residues. Per germline, CDR1 SNHLY and CDR2 FYNNEI. V lost 6 bases to trimming and J lost 2 bases; unmatched junction nucleotides: 9. The CDR3, as DNA: TGTGCCAGCAGGGATTTGACTAGCGGGGGACACACAGATACGCAGTATTTT. Translating it yields CASRDLTSGGHTDTQYF.

V and J are TRBV6-5 and TRBJ2-5; 7 nucleotides match TRBD1. In germline, CDR1 is MNHEY, CDR2 SVGAGI. Trimming cost V 7 bases and J 7 bases; bases outside gene matches: 9. CDR3 size: 13 residues. DNA for the CDR3: TGTGCCAGCACCCAGGGGGACCTCCGGACCCAGTACTTC. It codes for CASTQGDLRTQYF.

The V gene is TRBV9, the J gene TRBJ2-6; TRBD1 is a possible D gene (7 bases). Germline V gene data show CDR1 as SGDLS and CDR2 as YYNGEE. Deletions cut 5 bases from V and 0 bases from J, with 21 bases between. This CDR3 is 19 amino acids long. The CDR3 coding sequence is TGTGCCAGCAGTAGGGAGGACAGGCCCCCTTCCTCTGGGGCCAACGTCCTGACTTTC. This translates into CASSREDRPPSSGANVLTF.

The rearrangement joins TRBV11-2 to TRBJ2-6; 11 bases are shared with TRBD1. V shed 3 bases, J shed 4 bases, and the junction held 8 bases outside the gene matches. Germline V gene lookup returns CDR1 SGHAT and CDR2 FQNNGV. CDR3 length equals 18 residues. Here the CDR3 reads CASSFSGQGAGGANVLTF. In DNA form, the CDR3 reads TGTGCCAGCAGCTTTTCCGGACAGGGGGCGGGCGGGGCCAACGTCCTGACTTTC.

This clone was counted a few times. The gene calls are TRBV3-1 (or the pseudogene TRBV3-2) and TRBJ1-4; TRBD1 agrees at 9 bases. This CDR3 is 18 amino acids long. The germline V gene encodes CDR1 LGHDT and CDR2 YNNKEL (reference sequence). Trimming removed 0 bases from V and 8 bases from J; junction bases left unmatched: 13. This CDR3 reads CASSQERDRVASGEKLFF. For the CDR3, the DNA is TGTGCCAGCAGCCAAGAGAGGGACAGGGTGGCCTCTGGAGAAAAACTGTTTTTT.

The V call is TRBV6-2 or TRBV6-3, the J call TRBJ2-7; D unclear. This CDR3 is 11 amino acids long. The germline CDR1 and CDR2 sequences are MNHEY and SVGEGT. The ends were cut back, 0 bases at V and 6 bases at J, with 3 bases in the middle. The CDR3 region has the DNA TGTGCCAGCAGTTACTCGAGCGAGCAGTACTTC. It translates to CASSYSSEQYF.

The rearrangement links TRBV11-2 to TRBJ2-6, with D uncertain. The V gene's germline CDR1 is SGHAT and CDR2 FQNNGV. This CDR3 is built from 17 residues. Between the trimmed V and J ends, which lost 1 base and 0 bases, there was a span of 10 bases. CDR3 DNA: TGTGCCAGCAGCTTAGCTGCGGTCTCCTCTGGGGCCAACGTCCTGACTTTC. As protein: CASSLAAVSSGANVLTF. Full variable domain (outside the CDR3, taken from reference TRBV11-2 and TRBJ2-6): EAGVAQSPRYKIIEKRQSVAFWCNPISGHATLYWYQQILGQGPKLLIQFQNNGVVDDSQLPKDRFSAERLKGVDSTLKIQPAKLEDSAVYLCASSLAAVSSGANVLTFGAGSRLTVL.

This clone was picked up a small number of times. The rearrangement joins TRBV10-3 to TRBJ2-7, with 8 bases fitting TRBD1. This CDR3 is 13 amino acids long. CDR1 and CDR2 from the germline V gene are ENHRY and SYGVKD. J lost 9 bases, V lost 6 bases, and 10 bases had no gene match. The CDR3 here is CAIRGQDHPRQYF. The CDR3 DNA reads TGTGCCATCAGGGGACAGGACCACCCCCGGCAGTACTTC.

CDR3 sequence: CASSSLSYGELFF. The CDR3 bases are TGTGCCAGCAGTTCCCTCTCCTACGGGGAGCTGTTTTTT. This chain links TRBV2 with TRBJ2-2; D is unclear. This CDR3 has 13 residues. Trimming cost V 5 bases and J 7 bases, with 11 bases left between them. From germline, CDR1 is SNHLY and CDR2 FYNNEI.

J is TRBJ1-5 and V is TRBV29-1; 7 bases are shared with TRBD1. The CDR3 is 18 residues long. The ends lost 0 bases at V and 0 bases at J; junction bases unmatched: 11. Germline values: CDR1 SQVTM, CDR2 ANQGSEA. CDR3 region: CSVEESVGTAYSNQPQHF. CDR3 in DNA: TGCAGCGTTGAAGAGTCGGTGGGGACAGCGTATAGCAATCAGCCCCAGCATTTT.

The V gene is TRBV24-1, the J gene TRBJ1-6; TRBD1 is a possible D gene (6 bases). The CDR3 runs 13 residues. From germline, CDR1 is KGHDR and CDR2 SFDVKD. The V and J ends lost 11 bases and 6 bases respectively, with 13 bases between them. The DNA of the CDR3 is TGTGCCATTACGGACAGAAGTAATTCACCCCTCCACTTT. Translating gives CAITDRSNSPLHF.

The rearrangement joins TRBV18 to TRBJ2-3; the match to TRBD1 covers 9 bases. With 5 bases clipped from V and 1 base from J, the junction kept 7 bases outside the gene matches. Germline V CDR1 and CDR2: KGHSH, LQKENI. The length of the CDR3 is 16 residues. The CDR3 DNA is TGTGCCAGCTCAACTACGGGACAGGGAGGCACAGATACGCAGTATTTT. As protein: CASSTTGQGGTDTQYF.

The chain combines TRBV7-3 with TRBJ2-3, with TRBD1 matching over 7 bases. The CDR3 loop spans 16 amino acids. Germline CDR1 reads SGHTA; CDR2 reads FQGTGA. J gave up 2 bases and V 5 bases, and 10 bases lay outside the gene matches. In nucleotides, the CDR3 is TGTGCCAGCAGCCCACAACCGGGACAGACCACAGATACGCAGTATTTT. It is translated as CASSPQPGQTTDTQYF.

The chain combines TRBV24-1 with TRBJ2-3; a possible D gene is TRBD1 (6 bases). The germline V and J ends were trimmed by 6 bases and 1 base, with 10 bases remaining between them. This CDR3 region has 14 residues. Looked up from germline, CDR1 is KGHDR and CDR2 is SFDVKD. The CDR3 DNA reads as TGTGCCACCAGTCAACAGGGAGGCACAGATACGCAGTATTTT. Its protein is CATSQQGGTDTQYF.